Shown below are 18 T cell receptor beta chains from a single sample sequenced in a study of cytomegalovirus exposure and HLA in healthy donors. PCR primers comprised 60 Vbeta and 13 Jbeta primers. TCRdb keeps only in-frame clones here, not all; method: immunoSEQ multiplex PCR. The sample shows 60,000 to 70,000 clones, 60% to 70% of them seen only once. The sample comprised PBMCs. These receptors were obtained from a man aged 35-49 years in good health and CMV-seropositive.

A few counts support this clone. V and J are TRBV4-1 and TRBJ1-2; D ambiguous. Germline V gene data show CDR1 as MGHRA and CDR2 as YSYEKL. Trimming cost V 1 base and J 6 bases, with 12 bases left between them. CDR3 length equals 14 residues. The CDR3 DNA reads TGCGCCAGCAGCCAAGGAATCGGTCGGGATGGCTACACCTTC. This codes for CASSQGIGRDGYTF.

This clone was seen only a few times. This chain joins TRBV4-2 and TRBJ2-3; 7 nucleotides agree with TRBD2. CDR3 size: 17 residues. Losses at the gene ends were 1 base for V and 2 bases for J; bases not matched to a gene: 9. CDR1 and CDR2 from the germline V gene are LGHNA and YNFKEQ. Here the CDR3 DNA reads TGTGCCAGCAGCCAAGTTCCAGCGGGGTCCTACACAGATACGCAGTATTTT. Translating it yields CASSQVPAGSYTDTQYF.

The chain couples TRBV19 to TRBJ2-1; 7 bases are shared with TRBD1. The length of the CDR3 is 14 residues. Germline V gene data show CDR1 as LNHDA and CDR2 as SQIVND (reference sequence). V was clipped by 8 bases and J by 4 bases; unmatched bases: 8. The CDR3 DNA sequence: TGTGCCAGTGGCGACAGGGCCCGATACAATGAGCAGTTCTTC. Translation gives CASGDRARYNEQFF.

The gene calls are TRBV4-1 and TRBJ2-3, with TRBD2 matching over 13 bases. Looked up from germline, CDR1 is MGHRA and CDR2 is YSYEKL. CDR3 length equals 21 residues. J was trimmed by 3 bases and V by 1 base; bases with no gene match: 16. The CDR3 loop reads CASSQGLPTSGGYDVTDTQYF. The DNA of the CDR3 is TGCGCCAGCAGCCAAGGTTTACCGACTAGCGGGGGGTATGACGTGACAGATACGCAGTATTTT.

CDR3 nucleotides: TGTGCCAGCAGCCAAGATTCCAGAGGGGGCTACACCTTC. This codes for CASSQDSRGGYTF. The chain has TRBV4-2 and TRBJ1-2; no definite D call. The germline gives CDR1 LGHNA, CDR2 YNFKEQ. CDR3 size: 13 residues. The V end was cut by 0 bases, the J end by 8 bases, with 10 bases between.

The chain is built from TRBV6-1 and TRBJ2-5; a weak D match, TRBD1 (6 bases). Per germline, CDR1 MNHNS and CDR2 SASEGT. Trimming took off 5 bases at V and 2 bases at J, with 12 bases between the two ends. The CDR3 sequence is 14 residues long. The CDR3 region has the DNA TGTGCCAGCAGTCACACAGGGATGCAAGAGACCCAGTACTTC. Protein: CASSHTGMQETQYF.

The rearrangement uses TRBV30 and TRBJ2-7; the match to TRBD2 covers 10 bases. Per the germline V gene, CDR1 is GTSNPN and CDR2 is SVGIG (reference sequence). Trimming cost V 1 base and J 3 bases; bases outside gene matches: 6. This CDR3 region has 15 residues. The CDR3: CAWSETSGIVYEQYF. The CDR3 coding sequence is TGTGCCTGGAGTGAAACTAGCGGGATAGTCTACGAGCAGTACTTC.

This chain connects TRBV4-3 to TRBJ1-1; D is ambiguous. Germline CDR1 reads LGHNA; CDR2 reads YSLEER. Trimming took off 0 bases at V and 0 bases at J, with 5 bases between the two ends. The CDR3 is 14 amino acids. The CDR3 protein is CASSQDSMNTEAFF. DNA of the CDR3: TGCGCCAGCAGCCAAGATAGCATGAACACTGAAGCTTTCTTT.

This sequence joins TRBV27 and TRBJ2-3; the D gene is possibly TRBD2 (5 bases). V was cut by 5 bases and J by 3 bases, with 6 bases left in between. The CDR3 length is 12 residues. The germline gives CDR1 MNHEY, CDR2 SMNVEV (reference sequence). Written as DNA, the CDR3 is TGTGCCAGCAGTCGCGGGACAGATACGCAGTATTTT. Translation gives CASSRGTDTQYF.

This clone came up a few times. The rearrangement links TRBV27 to TRBJ1-5; TRBD1 agrees at 7 bases. V shed 6 bases and J 7 bases; nucleotides not matched to a gene: 15. Germline-derived CDR1 and CDR2 are MNHEY and SMNVEV (reference sequence). The CDR3 contains 16 residues. This CDR3 reads CASSTSGGEFIQPQHF. The CDR3 nucleotides are TGTGCCAGCAGCACTTCAGGGGGAGAATTCATCCAGCCCCAGCATTTT.

The chain links TRBV4-3 to TRBJ2-5; 9 nucleotides match TRBD1. Trimming at V came to 3 bases and at J to 9 bases, leaving 8 bases not matched to a gene. CDR3 length: 14 residues. Germline V gives CDR1 LGHNA, CDR2 YSLEER. CDR3 loop: CASSQLPGQGPQYF. The DNA of the CDR3 is TGCGCCAGCAGCCAGCTTCCGGGACAGGGCCCCCAGTACTTC.

This clone was detected only a few times. The chain has TRBV19 and TRBJ2-7; 10 bases match TRBD2. Per the germline V gene, CDR1 is LNHDA and CDR2 is SQIVND (reference sequence). CDR3 length: 14 residues. V shed 9 bases and J 3 bases; nucleotides not matched to a gene: 8. This CDR3 is CASSPSGSIYEQYF. CDR3 bases: TGTGCCAGCAGCCCTAGCGGGAGTATCTACGAGCAGTACTTC.

The chain uses TRBV11-3 and TRBJ2-4; no firm D call. The CDR3 loop spans 14 amino acids. V gave up 5 bases and J gave up 0 bases, with 8 bases separating them. The germline gives CDR1 SGHNT, CDR2 YENEEA. CDR3 sequence reads: CASSPQLAKNIQYF. The CDR3 bases are TGTGCCAGCAGCCCGCAGTTAGCCAAAAACATTCAGTACTTC. The entire variable domain, with the rest obtained from reference TRBV11-3 and TRBJ2-4, is as follows: EAGVVQSPRYKIIEKKQPVAFWCNPISGHNTLYWYLQNLGQGPELLIRYENEEAVDDSQLPKDRFSAERLKGVDSTLKIQPAELGDSAVYLCASSPQLAKNIQYFGAGTRLSVL.

This chain joins TRBV30 and TRBJ1-1; no definite D call. V lost 5 bases to trimming and J lost 0 bases, with 10 bases between them. There are 13 residues in the CDR3. CDR1 is GTSNPN, CDR2 SVGIG, per germline (reference sequence). The CDR3 is CAWVPVVNTEAFF. The CDR3 DNA sequence: TGTGCCTGGGTCCCGGTCGTGAACACTGAAGCTTTCTTT.

V is TRBV15 and J is TRBJ2-1; D possibly corresponds to TRBD1 (7 bases). V lost 4 bases and J lost 7, with 17 bases in between. Per germline, CDR1 LNHNV and CDR2 YYDKDF (reference sequence). The CDR3 contains 15 residues. The CDR3 nucleotides are TGTGCCACCAGCATTGAAGACAGGGAGGATAATGAGCAGTTCTTC. Translating gives CATSIEDREDNEQFF.

This chain joins TRBV7-6 and TRBJ2-5; D is perhaps TRBD1 (5 bases). The CDR3 consists of 13 residues. Trimming took off 5 bases at V and 1 base at J, with 8 bases between the two ends. Germline V gives CDR1 SGHVS, CDR2 FNYEAQ. CDR3 residues: CASSLDSQETQYF. CDR3 coding DNA: TGTGCCAGCAGCCTAGACAGCCAAGAGACCCAGTACTTC. The full variable domain, rest sourced from reference TRBV7-6 and TRBJ2-5, is GAGVSQSPRYKVTKRGQDVALRCDPISGHVSLYWYRQALGQGPEFLTYFNYEAQQDKSGLPNDRFSAERPEGSISTLTIQRTEQRDSAMYRCASSLDSQETQYFGPGTRLLVL.

The rearrangement uses TRBV7-9 and TRBJ2-3; 9 bases are shared with TRBD2. Trimming took 3 bases from V and 3 from J; bases not matched to a gene: 7. Germline V gene data show CDR1 as SEHNR and CDR2 as FQNEAQ (reference sequence). This CDR3 has 16 amino acids. CDR3 sequence reads: CASSFRLAGATDTQYF. In DNA, the CDR3 is TGTGCCAGCAGCTTTCGATTAGCGGGAGCGACAGATACGCAGTATTTT.

The rearrangement uses TRBV10-1 and TRBJ2-3, with TRBD1 matching over 10 bases. J was trimmed by 4 bases and V by 5 bases; bases with no gene match: 6. CDR3 size: 15 residues. Germline V gene data show CDR1 as WNHNN and CDR2 as SYGVQD (reference sequence). The DNA for the CDR3 is TGCGCCAGCAGTCCCGGGACAGGGGTCCCAGATACGCAGTATTTT. This codes for CASSPGTGVPDTQYF.